This T cell receptor beta chain emerged from a study of chemoradiotherapy in HPV16-positive cancers. Study outcomes and limitations: For HPV16-positive patients, expanding HPV-responsive T cells associated with longer recurrence-free survival.

The CDR3 length is 11 residues. V gave up 6 bases and J gave up 10 bases, with 12 bases separating them. Germline values: CDR1 MNHEY, CDR2 SVGAGI. Repeated repertoire sampling spanned the course of chemoradiotherapy. Profiled with immunoSEQ multiplex PCR; TCRdb holds only in-frame clones, not every one. The sample includes approximately 12,000 clones, around three fifths seen only once; the top ten take about a fifth. This clone has just a few counts. Its antigen is still unknown. The sample was collected from a patient who underwent chemoradiotherapy. The chain employs TRBV6-5 and TRBJ1-2; D not resolved. The receptor's source is a human donor with HPV-associated anogenital cancer. CDR3 residues: CASSRSGDYTF. The CDR3 coding sequence is TGTGCCAGCAGCCGCTCCGGGGACTACACCTTC.